This T cell receptor (beta chain) was sequenced during a study of blood T cell repertoires in COVID-19. About the study: Nucleic acid was either cDNA or gDNA, and it came from T cells, B-cell-depleted T cells, or PBMCs.

Looked up from germline, CDR1 is SQVTM and CDR2 is ANQGSEA. Trimming took 2 bases from V and 7 from J; bases not matched to a gene: 5. The CDR3 has 14 amino acids. Profiling relied on immunoSEQ multiplex PCR, and the TCRdb table lists in-frame clones only, not all of them. The table records 55,000 to 80,000 clones, 65% to 75% of them present only once. The source of this sequence is a woman over 75 with acute or convalescent COVID-19. The genes are TRBV29-1 and TRBJ1-2; 12 nucleotides match TRBD1. The sample taken for sequencing was peripheral blood. CDR3 in amino acids: CSVERGQGAGGYTF. The CDR3 DNA sequence: TGCAGCGTTGAACGGGGACAGGGGGCGGGTGGCTACACCTTC.